The clone carrying this TCR beta chain was observed once. Some clones are missing from TCRdb's copy, which holds only in-frame ones; the method was immunoSEQ multiplex PCR. Counted here are 30,000 or so clones, roughly 80% occurring once; the ten biggest clones make up about 22%. Trimming cost V 2 bases and J 8 bases, with 12 bases left between them. This CDR3 is 14 amino acids long. CDR1 is MDHEN, CDR2 SYDVKM, per germline. This specimen belongs to a study of OX40 agonist ivuxolimab in advanced cancers. The receptor comes from an adult with an advanced solid tumor such as melanoma, head and neck, liver or kidney cancer. This chain joins TRBV28 and TRBJ1-4; possibly TRBD1 for D (5 bases). This specimen consisted of CD4+ or CD8+ T cells sorted from blood, obtained in a trial of the OX40 agonist ivuxolimab. In DNA form, the CDR3 reads TGTGCCAGCAGTTTACTCCAGGGCAGGGAAAAACTGTTTTTT. It yields the protein CASSLLQGREKLFF.